These 13 T cell receptor beta chains share one sample of origin, sequenced in a study of CD4 T cells in relation to SARS-CoV-2 and coronaviruses. Some clones are missing from TCRdb's copy, which holds only in-frame ones; the method was immunoSEQ multiplex PCR. This sample carries approximately 27,000 clones, roughly 70% of them seen once, and the ten largest clones take roughly 13%. For these receptors, no antigen is known. Before the COVID-19 pandemic, during about 2011-2019, CD4+ T cells were taken from unexposed donors. The cells were cultured for around ten days before CD4+ T cells were isolated. Material: CD4+ T cells from PBMCs, cultured in vitro. These receptors originate from a human donor in good health.

The V gene is TRBV6-5, the J gene TRBJ2-2, with 10 positions matching TRBD2. The CDR3 is 15 amino acids. With 10 bases clipped from V and 5 bases from J, the junction kept 10 bases outside the gene matches. CDR1 is MNHEY, CDR2 SVGAGI, per germline. This CDR3 is CATQAGGRSTGELFF. CDR3 in DNA: TGTGCCACCCAAGCGGGGGGGCGCTCGACCGGGGAGCTGTTTTTT.

This sequence joins TRBV9 and TRBJ2-3; TRBD1 might be the D (5 bases). Germline V CDR1 and CDR2: SGDLS, YYNGEE. V was trimmed by 2 bases and J by 4 bases, leaving 11 bases between them. The length of the CDR3 is 14 residues. CDR3 loop: CASSVAGQADTQYF. In nucleotides, the CDR3 is TGTGCCAGCAGCGTTGCAGGACAAGCAGATACGCAGTATTTT. The entire variable domain, with the rest obtained from reference TRBV9 and TRBJ2-3, is as follows: DSGVTQTPKHLITATGQRVTLRCSPRSGDLSVYWYQQSLDQGLQFLIQYYNGEERAKGNILERFSAQQFPDLHSELNLSSLELGDSALYFCASSVAGQADTQYFGPGTRLTVL.

CDR3 residues: CASSQDRGGEWGGSTDTQYF. CDR3 nucleotides: TGTGCCAGCAGCCAAGATCGGGGTGGGGAGTGGGGCGGGAGCACAGATACGCAGTATTTT. The V and J genes are TRBV3-1 (or the pseudogene TRBV3-2) and TRBJ2-3; D tentatively reads TRBD1 or TRBD2 (5 bases each). The CDR3 has 20 residues. Trimming took off 0 bases at V and 0 bases at J, with 22 bases between the two ends. Germline V gives CDR1 LGHDT, CDR2 YNNKEL (reference sequence).

This chain links TRBV7-9 with TRBJ1-1; tentative D call: TRBD1 (6 bases). There are 14 residues in the CDR3. CDR1 SEHNR and CDR2 FQNEAQ come from the germline V gene (reference sequence). Trimming shortened V by 3 bases and J by 6 bases, and 14 bases separated the two germline ends. The CDR3 is CASSFSGQFAEAFF. The CDR3 DNA sequence: TGTGCCAGCAGCTTTTCGGGACAATTTGCTGAAGCTTTCTTT.

This clone appeared a few times. The chain's CDR3 is CASSITRYSNQPQHF. CDR3 in DNA: TGTGCCAGTAGTATTACCCGGTATAGCAATCAGCCCCAGCATTTT. The chain uses TRBV19 and TRBJ1-5; D gene uncertain. The CDR3 runs 15 residues. The V end was cut by 3 bases, the J end by 0 bases, with 9 bases between. The germline gives CDR1 LNHDA, CDR2 SQIVND (reference sequence).

The chain uses TRBV5-1 and TRBJ1-6; perhaps TRBD1 as D (6 bases). Trimming took off 3 bases at V and 13 bases at J, with 23 bases between the two ends. In germline, CDR1 is SGHRS, CDR2 YFSETQ. This CDR3 contains 16 residues. The CDR3 sequence: CASSSGPDRSNPPLHF. The CDR3 bases are TGCGCCAGCAGCTCAGGACCAGACAGGAGTAATCCTCCCCTCCACTTT.

V is TRBV14 and J is TRBJ2-2; no clear D. This CDR3 has 14 amino acids. CDR1 SGHDN and CDR2 FVKESK come from the germline V gene. V lost 3 bases, J lost 1 base, and 6 bases lay in between. This CDR3 reads CASSHPGNTGELFF. The DNA of the CDR3 is TGTGCCAGCAGCCATCCAGGGAACACCGGGGAGCTGTTTTTT.

This sequence joins TRBV18 and TRBJ2-4; TRBD1 matches 9 bases. Germline CDR1 is KGHSH and CDR2 is LQKENI. The CDR3 is made up of 13 amino acids. V gave up 3 bases and J gave up 8 bases; unmatched junction bases: 2. CDR3 sequence: CASSPGQGYIQYF. The CDR3 region has the DNA TGTGCCAGCTCACCGGGACAGGGATACATTCAGTACTTC.

This clone was picked up one time. The chain recombines TRBV25-1 with TRBJ1-6, with D possibly TRBD1 on 5 matching bases. The V and J ends lost 2 bases and 7 bases respectively, with 15 bases between them. CDR3 length: 16 residues. From germline, CDR1 is MGHDK and CDR2 SYGVNS. CDR3 loop: CASSESWGVGNSPLHF. CDR3 DNA: TGTGCCAGCAGTGAAAGTTGGGGGGTGGGAAATTCACCCCTCCACTTT. Drawing the rest from reference TRBV25-1 and TRBJ1-6, the complete variable domain is EADIYQTPRYLVIGTGKKITLECSQTMGHDKMYWYQQDPGMELHLIHYSYGVNSTEKGDLSSESTVSRIRTEHFPLTLESARPSHTSQYLCASSESWGVGNSPLHFGNGTRLTVT.

This chain links TRBV25-1 with TRBJ2-2; D is possibly TRBD1 (6 bases). CDR1 and CDR2 (germline): MGHDK, SYGVNS. CDR3 length equals 15 residues. Trimming removed 5 bases at V and 3 bases at J, with 13 bases between. The CDR3 reads CASSHTGQDTGELFF. Written as DNA, the CDR3 is TGTGCCAGCAGTCATACAGGGCAGGACACCGGGGAGCTGTTTTTT.

The rearrangement links TRBV19 to TRBJ2-7; the match to TRBD1 covers 10 bases. V was pared by 4 bases and J by 4 bases, with 4 bases of the junction left unmatched. The CDR3 runs 14 residues. Germline V CDR1 and CDR2: LNHDA, SQIVND (reference sequence). CDR3 in DNA: TGTGCCAGTAGTACGGGACAGGGGAGGTACGAGCAGTACTTC. Translated: CASSTGQGRYEQYF.

This clone was seen a few times. The rearrangement joins TRBV5-4 to TRBJ2-2, with D perhaps assigned TRBD1 or TRBD2 (6 bases each). There are 14 residues in the CDR3. Germline lookup yields CDR1 SGHNT and CDR2 YYREEE (reference sequence). The ends were cut back, 3 bases at V and 5 bases at J, with 11 bases in the middle. The CDR3 DNA reads TGTGCCAGCAGCTGGGGGCGGGGAACCGGGGAGCTGTTTTTT. The encoded protein is CASSWGRGTGELFF.

The chain joins TRBV7-2 to TRBJ2-3; TRBD2 agrees at 9 bases. The V gene end was trimmed by 1 base and the J gene end by 1 base; junction bases not matched to a gene: 3. The CDR3 covers 16 residues. From germline, CDR1 is SGHTA and CDR2 FQGNSA. The chain's CDR3 is CASSLGASGGTDTQYF. In nucleotides, the CDR3 is TGTGCCAGCAGCTTAGGGGCTAGCGGGGGCACAGATACGCAGTATTTT.